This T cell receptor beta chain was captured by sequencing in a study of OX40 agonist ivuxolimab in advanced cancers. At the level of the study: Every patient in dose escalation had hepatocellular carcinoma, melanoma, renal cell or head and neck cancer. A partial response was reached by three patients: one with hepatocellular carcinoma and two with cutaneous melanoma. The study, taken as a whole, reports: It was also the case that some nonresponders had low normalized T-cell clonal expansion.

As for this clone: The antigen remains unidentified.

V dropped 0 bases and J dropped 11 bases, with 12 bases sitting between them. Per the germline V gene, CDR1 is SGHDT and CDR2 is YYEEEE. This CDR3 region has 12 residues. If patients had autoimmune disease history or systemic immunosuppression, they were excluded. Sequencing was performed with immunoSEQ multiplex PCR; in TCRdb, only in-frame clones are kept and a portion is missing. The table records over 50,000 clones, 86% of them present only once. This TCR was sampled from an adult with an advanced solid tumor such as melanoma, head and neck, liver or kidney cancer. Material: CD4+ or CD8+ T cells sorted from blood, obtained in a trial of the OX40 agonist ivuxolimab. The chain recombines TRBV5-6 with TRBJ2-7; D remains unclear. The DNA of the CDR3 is TGTGCCAGCAGCTTGGAGGTAGGGCAGGAGTACTTC. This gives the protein CASSLEVGQEYF.